The present T cell receptor beta chain was sequenced within a study of response to subunit inactivated influenza vaccine. TCRdb called the RT-PCR reads again in MiXCR, with one record for every CDR3 protein. The sample records over 400,000 distinct CDR3 sequences, approximately 11% being singletons. Study-wide results and caveats: Authors suggested seasonal influenza vaccinations each recruit few new T cells.

As for this clonotype: Its antigen is as yet unknown.

J lost 6 bases, V lost 0 bases, and 3 bases had no gene match. CDR1 is ENHRY, CDR2 SYGVKD, per germline. The CDR3 is 15 residues long. The sequence was collected from a man over 45 who received an inactivated influenza vaccine. This chain links TRBV10-3 with TRBJ1-5; 9 nucleotides match TRBD1. This specimen consisted of PBMCs from blood, obtained 40 to 50 days after vaccination. Here the CDR3 reads CAISESGTGFQPQHF. CDR3 DNA sequence: TGTGCCATCAGTGAGTCGGGGACAGGGTTTCAGCCCCAGCATTTT.